This TCR beta chain derives from a study of shared clonotypes between healthy human individuals. Study conclusions and caveats: Naive CD4 clonotypes were shared across a handful of donors at roughly 5.5%.

Deletions cut 1 base from V and 8 bases from J, with 15 bases between. The CDR3 extends over 16 amino acids. From germline, CDR1 is SGHAT and CDR2 FQNNGV. Naive CD8 isolation took CD45RO-negative cells positively selected for CCR7 and excluded terminally differentiated effector memory CD45RA+ cells. Only in-frame clones appear in the TCRdb table, and some are missing; sequencing was by immunoSEQ multiplex PCR. The sample contains 550,000 to 750,000 clones, 95% to 96% of which appear only once. Remarks on this clone: Antigen specificity is unknown.

Material for sequencing was naive CD8+ T cells sorted from blood. The genes are TRBV11-2 and TRBJ1-6; D might be TRBD1 (5 bases). The TCR was taken from a woman aged 25 to 39 in good health. The CDR3 coding sequence is TGTGCCAGCAGCTTAGGGGGCTCCCCGTCGTATTCACCCCTCCACTTT. Translation: CASSLGGSPSYSPLHF.